This paragraph reports one TCR beta chain. Antigen: not known. This sample is drawn from a study of cytomegalovirus exposure and HLA in healthy donors. Study outcomes and limitations: Most TCR sequences were seen very rarely across donors, but some public TCRs occurred in many. Some segments of the V type, notably TRBV6-2 and TRBV6-3, were excluded as indistinguishable. Later analysis identified some 16,000 TCR beta sequences associated with HLA alleles, using a false discovery rate threshold of 0.05.

The CDR3 covers 14 residues. Amplification used 60 Vbeta primers and 13 Jbeta primers. Using immunoSEQ multiplex PCR, the repertoire was profiled, and TCRdb retains in-frame clones only, with some absent. This sample has under 200,000 clones, with approximately 84% found just once. This clonotype was sampled from a male donor in good health and CMV-seropositive. This sequence joins TRBV7-5 and TRBJ1-1; the table names TRBD1, a call not compared with the DNA. TRBV7-5 is termed a pseudogene. The sequenced sample was PBMCs. The CDR3, as DNA: TGTGTCAGAAGCCACGACAGGAAAAACACTGAAGCTTTCTTT. Amino acid sequence: CVRSHDRKNTEAFF.